The next 11 T cell receptor beta chains were all read from a single sample in a study of blood T cells in healthy people across ages. The use of a sample-barcoded 5' primer and a J-beta primer mix characterized a second PCR of roughly 6 to 11 cycles. TCRdb passed the 5' RACE reads through MiXCR, listing each CDR3 protein once. The table lists over 1,500,000 distinct CDR3 sequences, about 50% of them singletons, with around 2.1% in the top ten. Sequencing was performed on blood. Receptors were obtained from a woman aged 40-49 years in good health.

This chain connects TRBV7-2 to TRBJ2-1; perhaps TRBD2 as D (5 bases). Germline CDR1 reads SGHTA; CDR2 reads FQGNSA. Between the trimmed V and J ends, which lost 6 bases and 1 base, there was a span of 16 bases. This CDR3 contains 16 residues. CDR3 coding DNA: TGTGCCAGCAGGGATGAGCCGGGGAATTCCTACAATGAGCAGTTCTTC. Translated, it gives CASRDEPGNSYNEQFF.

The table lists this clonotype with a count of one. V usage is TRBV10-3 and J usage is TRBJ2-3; D unclear. CDR1 ENHRY and CDR2 SYGVKD come from the germline V gene. The CDR3 has 13 amino acids. Trimming stripped 5 bases from V and 10 bases from J, with 16 bases between. The DNA for the CDR3 is TGTGCCATCAGTCCACTGGGTTTGGATGCGCAGTATTTT. It codes for CAISPLGLDAQYF.

The chain employs TRBV7-2 and TRBJ2-3; D could derive from TRBD1 or TRBD2 (5 bases each). The length of the CDR3 is 15 residues. The germline V gene has CDR1 SGHTA and CDR2 FQGNSA. Trimming stripped 5 bases from V and 5 bases from J, with 17 bases between. CDR3: CASSRLGRARDTQYF. In DNA, the CDR3 is TGTGCCAGCAGCCGCCTGGGACGGGCCAGAGATACGCAGTATTTT.

The chain uses TRBV4-1 and TRBJ2-2; D ambiguous. The ends were cut back, 1 base at V and 4 bases at J, with 7 bases in the middle. This CDR3 has 14 amino acids. Germline V gene sequence: CDR1 MGHRA, CDR2 YSYEKL. The DNA of the CDR3 is TGCGCCAGCAGCCAAGGCCGCAGCACCGGGGAGCTGTTTTTT. It yields the protein CASSQGRSTGELFF.

The genes are TRBV5-1 and TRBJ1-1; the match to TRBD1 covers 9 bases. Germline V CDR1 and CDR2: SGHRS, YFSETQ. With V trimmed by 2 bases and J by 4 bases, 6 bases remained unmatched. The CDR3 spans 15 residues. CDR3 loop: CASSFRTGGGTEAFF. The CDR3 DNA is TGCGCCAGCAGCTTCAGAACAGGGGGCGGCACTGAAGCTTTCTTT.

The chain carries TRBV12-3 or TRBV12-4 and TRBJ1-2; no clear D gene. This CDR3 comprises 15 residues. Trimming shortened V by 1 base and J by 1 base, and 10 bases separated the two germline ends. The DNA of the CDR3 is TGTGCCAGCAGTTTAGAAGCGGGGTGTAACTATGGCTACACCTTC. Translating it yields CASSLEAGCNYGYTF.

This chain uses TRBV20-1 with TRBJ2-1; 8 nucleotides match TRBD1. CDR3 size: 13 residues. Looked up from germline, CDR1 is DFQATT and CDR2 is SNEGSKA (reference sequence). V gave up 6 bases and J gave up 3 bases; unmatched junction bases: 4. This chain's CDR3 is CSARDRLYNEQFF. The CDR3 bases are TGCAGTGCCCGGGACAGGCTCTACAATGAGCAGTTCTTC.

A few counts support this clonotype. This chain links TRBV6-2 or TRBV6-3 with TRBJ2-5; D unresolved. V lost 0 bases and J 5 bases, leaving 19 bases between the germline ends. The germline gives CDR1 MNHEY, CDR2 SVGEGT. CDR3 size: 17 residues. The CDR3 protein is CASSYSRTNSPGETQYF. In DNA form, the CDR3 reads TGTGCCAGCAGTTACTCCCGGACCAACTCGCCCGGGGAGACCCAGTACTTC.

A note on this clonotype: Since a much larger clone is just one base distant, this may be a read error. The CDR3 loop is CASRIDYEQYF. In nucleotides, the CDR3 is TGTGCCAGCAGAATAGACTACGAGCAGTACTTC. The V gene is TRBV6-6, the J gene TRBJ2-5; D gene unclear. TRBJ2-7 explains the end of the DNA better; the J call may be wrong. The length of the CDR3 is 11 residues. The germline V gene encodes CDR1 MNHNY and CDR2 SVGAGI (reference sequence).

The genes are TRBV4-3 and TRBJ2-5, with TRBD1 matching 11 bases. CDR1 and CDR2 from the germline V gene are LGHNA and YSLEER. The CDR3 sequence is 17 residues long. The junction had 9 bases not matched to a gene; V was cut back by 3 bases and J by 3 bases. CDR3 sequence (DNA): TGCGCCAGCAGCCATGGGACAGGGGGGTTGAGGGAAGAGACCCAGTACTTC. It codes for CASSHGTGGLREETQYF.

The CDR3 is CASSPLPGQQETQYF. The CDR3 region has the DNA TGTGCCAGCAGCCCCCTCCCGGGACAGCAAGAGACCCAGTACTTC. The V call is TRBV11-2, the J call TRBJ2-5; 7 nucleotides align to TRBD1. The CDR3 is 15 amino acids. In germline, CDR1 is SGHAT, CDR2 FQNNGV. The V segment lost 5 bases and the J segment 2 bases; nucleotides outside the gene matches: 8.